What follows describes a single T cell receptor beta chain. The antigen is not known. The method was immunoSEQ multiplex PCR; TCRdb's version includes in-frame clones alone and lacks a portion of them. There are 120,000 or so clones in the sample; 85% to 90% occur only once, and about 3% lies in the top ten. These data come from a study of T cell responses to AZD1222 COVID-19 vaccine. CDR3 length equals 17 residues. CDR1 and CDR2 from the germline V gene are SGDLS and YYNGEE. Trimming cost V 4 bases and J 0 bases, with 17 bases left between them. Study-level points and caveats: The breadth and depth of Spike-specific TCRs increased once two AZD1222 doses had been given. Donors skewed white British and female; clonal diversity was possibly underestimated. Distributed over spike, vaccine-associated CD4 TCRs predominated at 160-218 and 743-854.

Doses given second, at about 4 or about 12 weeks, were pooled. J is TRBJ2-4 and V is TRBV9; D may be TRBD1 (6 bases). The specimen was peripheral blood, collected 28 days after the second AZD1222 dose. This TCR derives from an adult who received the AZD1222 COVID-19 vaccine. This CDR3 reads CASSPLSGGLAKNIQYF. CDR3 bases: TGTGCCAGCAGCCCCCTTAGTGGGGGCCTAGCCAAAAACATTCAGTACTTC.